These 8 T cell receptor beta chains were all obtained from the same sample, sequenced in a study of blood T cell repertoires in COVID-19. Sequencing used immunoSEQ multiplex PCR; TCRdb keeps in-frame clones, though not all of them. The top ten hold less than 25% of the sample, which has 50,000 to 75,000 clones, 70% to 80% seen once. The sample comprised peripheral blood. The source of these receptors is a man older than 75 with active or convalescent COVID-19.

This chain joins TRBV5-1 and TRBJ2-2; 9 bases are shared with TRBD1. Germline V gene lookup returns CDR1 SGHRS and CDR2 YFSETQ. J gave up 7 bases and V 3 bases, and 7 bases lay outside the gene matches. The CDR3 covers 15 residues. CDR3 DNA: TGCGCCAGCAGCTGGTCGGGACAGGGTTACGGGGAGCTGTTTTTT. It encodes CASSWSGQGYGELFF.

The rearrangement uses TRBV19 and TRBJ1-5, with D maybe TRBD1 (6 bases). The V and J ends lost 4 bases and 7 bases respectively, with 17 bases between them. Germline CDR1 LNHDA, CDR2 SQIVND (reference sequence). CDR3 size: 15 residues. The CDR3 loop reads CASSNTGGAGQPQHF. CDR3 DNA: TGTGCCAGTAGTAACACGGGGGGGGCGGGACAGCCCCAGCATTTT.

This clone was recorded only once. The rearrangement uses TRBV19 and TRBJ1-1; 8 bases fit TRBD1. From germline, CDR1 is LNHDA and CDR2 SQIVND (reference sequence). The CDR3 sequence is 15 residues long. After removal of 10 bases from V and 3 bases from J, the junction contained 13 bases not matched to a gene. The CDR3 protein is CATRTGIIRDTEAFF. In DNA form, the CDR3 reads TGTGCCACCAGGACAGGGATTATCCGTGACACTGAAGCTTTCTTT.

This chain connects TRBV23-1 to TRBJ1-4, with 7 bases that match TRBD1. TRBV23-1 falls under the ORF class, with uncertain function. The CDR3 is made up of 15 amino acids. J was trimmed by 3 bases and V by 8 bases; bases with no gene match: 9. The CDR3: CASGATGVANEKLFF. The CDR3 DNA sequence: TGCGCCAGCGGCGCAACAGGGGTGGCTAATGAAAAACTGTTTTTT.

This chain links TRBV5-1 with TRBJ2-5, with a tentative D call TRBD1 (5 bases). V was trimmed by 3 bases and J by 5 bases, leaving 14 bases between them. The CDR3 is made up of 14 amino acids. Germline V gene lookup returns CDR1 SGHRS and CDR2 YFSETQ. The CDR3 is CASSYQGSAETQYF. In DNA, the CDR3 is TGCGCCAGCAGCTATCAGGGATCAGCGGAGACCCAGTACTTC.

This clone appeared many times. This chain connects TRBV19 to TRBJ2-1, with 7 bases aligning to TRBD2. CDR1 and CDR2 (germline): LNHDA, SQIVND (reference sequence). After removal of 5 bases from V and 9 bases from J, the junction contained 4 bases not matched to a gene. The length of the CDR3 is 12 residues. CDR3 amino acids: CASSERGGEQFF. The CDR3 nucleotides read TGTGCCAGTAGTGAGCGGGGAGGTGAGCAGTTCTTC.

V usage is TRBV4-3 and J usage is TRBJ2-1; TRBD2 aligns across 13 bases. J gave up 0 bases and V 1 base, and 9 bases lay outside the gene matches. The CDR3 sequence is 20 residues long. Germline values: CDR1 LGHNA, CDR2 YSLEER. The CDR3 DNA is TGCGCCAGCAGCCAAGGTCCGGGACTAGCGGGATCTGGCTCCTACAATGAGCAGTTCTTC. Its translation is CASSQGPGLAGSGSYNEQFF.

This sequence joins TRBV5-8 and TRBJ2-5; 12 nucleotides align to TRBD2. Germline assignment: CDR1 SGHTS and CDR2 YDEGEE. The CDR3 extends over 18 amino acids. Trimming took 4 bases from V and 1 from J; bases not matched to a gene: 11. CDR3 region: CASSAARSSGGAQETQYF. The DNA of the CDR3 is TGTGCCAGCAGCGCTGCCCGATCTAGCGGGGGGGCCCAAGAGACCCAGTACTTC. Full variable domain (remainder filled in from reference TRBV5-8 and TRBJ2-5): EAGVTQSPTHLIKTRGQQATLRCSPISGHTSVYWYQQALGLGLQFLLWYDEGEERNRGNFPPRFSGRQFPNYSSELNVNALELEDSALYLCASSAARSSGGAQETQYFGPGTRLLVL.